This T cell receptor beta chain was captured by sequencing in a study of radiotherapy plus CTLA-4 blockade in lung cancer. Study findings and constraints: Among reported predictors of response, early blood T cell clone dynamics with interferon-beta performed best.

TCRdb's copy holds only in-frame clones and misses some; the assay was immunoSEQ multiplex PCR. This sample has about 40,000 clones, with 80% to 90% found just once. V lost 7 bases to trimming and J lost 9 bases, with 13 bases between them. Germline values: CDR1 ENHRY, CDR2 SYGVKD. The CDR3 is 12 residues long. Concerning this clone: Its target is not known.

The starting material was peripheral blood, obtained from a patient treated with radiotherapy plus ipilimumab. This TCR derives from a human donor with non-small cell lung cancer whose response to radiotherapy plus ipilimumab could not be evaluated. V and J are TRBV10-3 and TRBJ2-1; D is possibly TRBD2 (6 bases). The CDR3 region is CAITHPGGEQFF. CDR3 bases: TGTGCCATCACCCATCCCGGGGGTGAGCAGTTCTTC.